This entry lists 19 T cell receptor beta chains sequenced from one sample in a study of cytomegalovirus exposure and HLA in healthy donors. The primer mix had 60 Vbeta and 13 Jbeta primers. Using immunoSEQ multiplex PCR, the repertoire was profiled, and TCRdb retains in-frame clones only, with some absent. The sample shows around 160,000 clones, 75% of them seen only once. The sequenced material came from PBMCs. These receptors all come from a male donor in good health and CMV-seronegative.

The chain uses TRBV7-2 and TRBJ2-2; 12 nucleotides align to TRBD2. V lost 2 bases and J lost 6; bases outside the gene matches: 4. The CDR3 has 16 amino acids. In germline, CDR1 is SGHTA, CDR2 FQGNSA. The CDR3 DNA reads TGTGCCAGCAGCTTAAGGCTAGCGGGAGGGTCCGGGGAGCTGTTTTTT. It translates to CASSLRLAGGSGELFF.

This rearrangement joins TRBV11-2 to TRBJ1-1; weak D call: TRBD1 (5 bases). V gave up 8 bases and J gave up 10 bases, with 23 bases separating them. This CDR3 has 14 amino acids. In germline, CDR1 is SGHAT, CDR2 FQNNGV. The CDR3 DNA reads as TGTGCCAGCCGACAGCCGAACTTCGATGGTCGAGCTTTCTTT. Amino acids: CASRQPNFDGRAFF.

V usage is TRBV7-2 and J usage is TRBJ2-7; TRBD2 aligns across 9 bases. The CDR3 runs to 17 residues. The V segment lost 1 base and the J segment 1 base; nucleotides outside the gene matches: 8. Per the germline V gene, CDR1 is SGHTA and CDR2 is FQGNSA. CDR3 in DNA: TGTGCCAGCAGCTTAGACCCAGGGACTAGCTCTTCCTACGAGCAGTACTTC. The encoded protein is CASSLDPGTSSSYEQYF.

The CDR3 region is CASSFMTSNQPQHF. CDR3 DNA: TGTGCCAGCAGCTTTATGACATCTAATCAGCCCCAGCATTTT. V and J are TRBV7-9 and TRBJ1-5; D call uncertain. CDR1 SEHNR and CDR2 FQNEAQ come from the germline V gene (reference sequence). This CDR3 region has 14 residues. V was clipped by 3 bases and J by 4 bases, with 10 bases between them.

The V and J genes are TRBV28 and TRBJ2-7; 10 bases fit TRBD1. There are 15 residues in the CDR3. Trimming at V came to 5 bases and at J to 5 bases, leaving 9 bases not matched to a gene. The V gene's germline CDR1 is MDHEN and CDR2 SYDVKM. CDR3 sequence: CASSGAGTGAHEQYF. CDR3 coding DNA: TGTGCCAGCAGTGGCGCCGGGACAGGGGCCCACGAGCAGTACTTC.

The CDR3 nucleotides read TGCGCCAGCAGCTTAGAGGGCAGAAACACTGAAGCTTTCTTT. This translates into CASSLEGRNTEAFF. J is TRBJ1-1 and V is TRBV5-1; no clear D. CDR1 is SGHRS, CDR2 YFSETQ, per germline. The V end lost 2 bases, the J end lost 2 bases, and 10 bases lay between the germline ends. The CDR3 has 14 amino acids.

This clone appeared a few times. The chain joins TRBV6-1 to TRBJ2-5; 10 bases align to TRBD2. V was clipped by 4 bases and J by 2 bases; unmatched bases: 7. CDR1 and CDR2 from the germline V gene are MNHNS and SASEGT. There are 16 residues in the CDR3. The CDR3 here is CASSARLAGGQETQYF. The CDR3 region has the DNA TGTGCCAGCAGTGCGAGACTAGCGGGTGGACAAGAGACCCAGTACTTC.

The genes are TRBV7-3 and TRBJ2-3; D possibly corresponds to TRBD2 (6 bases). Trimming removed 3 bases at V and 0 bases at J, with 13 bases between. Germline values: CDR1 SGHTA, CDR2 FQGTGA. This CDR3 region has 16 residues. Here the CDR3 reads CASSLSGSGSTDTQYF. CDR3 nucleotide sequence: TGTGCCAGCAGCTTGTCGGGTAGCGGAAGCACAGATACGCAGTATTTT.

The chain links TRBV7-3 to TRBJ2-1; 15 bases map to TRBD2. The CDR3 sequence is 18 residues long. After removal of 1 base from V and 9 bases from J, the junction contained 10 bases not matched to a gene. Per the germline V gene, CDR1 is SGHTA and CDR2 is FQGTGA. The CDR3 DNA reads as TGTGCCAGCAGCTTAAGGCCCGGGACTAGCGGGGGGAGCGTTGAGCAGTTCTTC. This codes for CASSLRPGTSGGSVEQFF. The whole variable domain, filled in from reference TRBV7-3 and TRBJ2-1, reads GAGVSQTPSNKVTEKGKYVELRCDPISGHTALYWYRQSLGQGPEFLIYFQGTGAADDSGLPNDRFFAVRPEGSVSTLKIQRTERGDSAVYLCASSLRPGTSGGSVEQFFGPGTRLTVL.

The chain couples TRBV7-6 to TRBJ2-5, with D tentatively TRBD2 (5 bases). The CDR3 spans 15 residues. The V end lost 4 bases, the J end lost 5 bases, and 17 bases lay between the germline ends. Germline loops: CDR1 SGHVS, CDR2 FNYEAQ. For the CDR3, the DNA is TGTGCCAGCAGCTCCTTCGTTGGACTTCGGGAGACCCAGTACTTC. Its translation: CASSSFVGLRETQYF.

The genes are TRBV11-2 and TRBJ2-1; 9 bases line up with TRBD2. Germline CDR1 SGHAT, CDR2 FQNNGV. CDR3 size: 17 residues. V was clipped by 1 base and J by 4 bases; unmatched bases: 8. CDR3 residues: CASSLAYSGRRYNEQFF. The CDR3 DNA is TGTGCCAGCAGCTTAGCCTATAGCGGGAGAAGGTACAATGAGCAGTTCTTC.

In this sample, this clone turned up once. CDR3: CAINSGQQEYF. DNA for the CDR3: TGTGCCATCAACAGCGGACAGCAGGAGTACTTC. The chain combines TRBV10-3 with TRBJ2-7, with D possibly matching TRBD1 (6 bases). Trimming took 7 bases from V and 11 from J, leaving 15 bases between them. The CDR3 is 11 amino acids. CDR1 is ENHRY, CDR2 SYGVKD, per germline.

The chain uses TRBV5-1 and TRBJ1-2, with 8 bases fitting TRBD1. This CDR3 contains 17 residues. The germline V gene has CDR1 SGHRS and CDR2 YFSETQ. J gave up 4 bases and V 0 bases, and 11 bases lay outside the gene matches. CDR3 residues: CASSLEQGGGFGYGYTF. CDR3 bases: TGCGCCAGCAGCTTGGAACAGGGGGGTGGCTTTGGCTATGGCTACACCTTC.

This clone appeared a few times. The CDR3 DNA reads TGTGCCAGCAGCGTATCGGGACAGCTACAAGAGACCCAGTACTTC. As protein: CASSVSGQLQETQYF. The genes are TRBV7-2 and TRBJ2-5, with 7 positions matching TRBD1. Germline V gives CDR1 SGHTA, CDR2 FQGNSA. V dropped 5 bases and J dropped 2; count of bases not matched to a gene: 8. This CDR3 comprises 15 residues. Complete variable domain (other parts from reference TRBV7-2 and TRBJ2-5): GAGVSQSPSNKVTEKGKDVELRCDPISGHTALYWYRQSLGQGLEFLIYFQGNSAPDKSGLPSDRFSAERTGGSVSTLTIQRTQQEDSAVYLCASSVSGQLQETQYFGPGTRLLVL.

The rearrangement joins TRBV19 to TRBJ1-2; D might be TRBD1 (6 bases). V lost 2 bases and J 4 bases, leaving 11 bases between the germline ends. The CDR3 length is 14 residues. Germline assignment: CDR1 LNHDA and CDR2 SQIVND (reference sequence). DNA for the CDR3: TGTGCCAGTAGTATACAAGGGGGTCCCTATGGCTACACCTTC. This codes for CASSIQGGPYGYTF.

V and J are TRBV7-3 and TRBJ2-7, with a weak D call TRBD2 (6 bases). The germline V gene encodes CDR1 SGHTA and CDR2 FQGTGA. V lost 5 bases and J lost 2, with 10 bases in between. The CDR3 has 13 amino acids. Here the CDR3 reads CASSAPGAYEQYF. In DNA, the CDR3 is TGTGCCAGCAGCGCGCCGGGGGCCTACGAGCAGTACTTC.

This clone appeared a few times. The rearrangement joins TRBV5-1 to TRBJ2-2; 8 bases align to TRBD1. Germline values: CDR1 SGHRS, CDR2 YFSETQ. The V gene end was trimmed by 2 bases and the J gene end by 2 bases; junction bases not matched to a gene: 2. The CDR3 covers 15 residues. In DNA form, the CDR3 reads TGCGCCAGCAGCTTACAGGGGGTCAACACCGGGGAGCTGTTTTTT. Encoded protein: CASSLQGVNTGELFF.

This sequence joins TRBV7-2 and TRBJ2-2, with 15 bases aligning to TRBD2. CDR1 SGHTA and CDR2 FQGNSA come from the germline V gene. The CDR3 runs 16 residues. V lost 5 bases and J lost 6; bases outside the gene matches: 4. Here the CDR3 reads CASSPRTSGRAGELFF. CDR3 coding DNA: TGTGCCAGCAGCCCGAGGACTAGCGGGAGGGCCGGGGAGCTGTTTTTT.

The J gene is TRBJ2-5, the V gene TRBV7-8; 9 bases line up with TRBD2. The junction had 7 bases not matched to a gene; V was cut back by 0 bases and J by 2 bases. This CDR3 has 17 residues. Germline V CDR1 and CDR2: SGHVS, FQNEAQ. This CDR3 is CASSLAGVAGEQETQYF. Written as DNA, the CDR3 is TGTGCCAGCAGCTTAGCGGGGGTAGCGGGAGAGCAAGAGACCCAGTACTTC.